This T cell receptor (beta chain) was sequenced in a study of CD8 T cells in Susac syndrome. Random hexamers primed reverse transcription of roughly 0.5 to 1 ug RNA. Using its own MiXCR run on the immunoSEQ multiplex PCR reads, TCRdb lists one record per CDR3 protein. The sample lists 250,000 to 350,000 distinct CDR3 sequences, approximately 85% occurring once. The germline V and J ends were trimmed by 1 base and 4 bases, with 9 bases remaining between them. The germline V gene has CDR1 SGDLS and CDR2 YYNGEE. The CDR3 length is 14 residues. The genes are TRBV9 and TRBJ1-5, with D possibly being TRBD1 (6 bases). The TCR was taken from a human donor with multiple sclerosis. Sample: CD8+ T cells from PBMCs. CDR3 nucleotide sequence: TGTGCCAGCAGCGTATCAGGGGTAAATCAGCCCCAGCATTTT. It encodes CASSVSGVNQPQHF.